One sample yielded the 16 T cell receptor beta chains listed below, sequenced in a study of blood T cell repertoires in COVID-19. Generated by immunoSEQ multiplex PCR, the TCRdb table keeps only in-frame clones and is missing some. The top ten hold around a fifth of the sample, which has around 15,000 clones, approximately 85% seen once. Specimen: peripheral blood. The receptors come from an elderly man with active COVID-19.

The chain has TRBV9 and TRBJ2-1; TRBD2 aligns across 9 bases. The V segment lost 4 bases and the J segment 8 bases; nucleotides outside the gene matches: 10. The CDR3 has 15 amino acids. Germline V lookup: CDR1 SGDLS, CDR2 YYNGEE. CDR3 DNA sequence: TGTGCCAGCAGCTGGACGGCTAGCGGGAACGATGAGCAGTTCTTC. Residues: CASSWTASGNDEQFF.

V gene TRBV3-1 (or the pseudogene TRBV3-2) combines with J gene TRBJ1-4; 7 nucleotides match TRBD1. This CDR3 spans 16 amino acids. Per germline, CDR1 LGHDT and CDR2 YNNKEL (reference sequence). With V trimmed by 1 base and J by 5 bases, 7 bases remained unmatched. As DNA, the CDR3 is TGTGCCAGCAGCCAAGGGGTTTCCAGGGGGAATGAAAAACTGTTTTTT. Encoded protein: CASSQGVSRGNEKLFF.

In DNA, the CDR3 is TGTGCCAGCAGTTTACCGGGAAAGGTTAATCAGCCCCAGCATTTT. It encodes CASSLPGKVNQPQHF. V and J are TRBV28 and TRBJ1-5; no clear D. The germline V gene encodes CDR1 MDHEN and CDR2 SYDVKM. The CDR3 has 15 residues. V lost 2 bases, J lost 4 bases, and 12 bases lay in between.

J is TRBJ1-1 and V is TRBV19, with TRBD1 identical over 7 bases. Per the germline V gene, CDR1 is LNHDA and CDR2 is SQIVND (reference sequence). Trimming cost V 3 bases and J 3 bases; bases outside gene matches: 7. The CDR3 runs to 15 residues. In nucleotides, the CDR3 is TGTGCCAGTAGTATCCGACAGGGAAAATACACTGAAGCTTTCTTT. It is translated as CASSIRQGKYTEAFF.

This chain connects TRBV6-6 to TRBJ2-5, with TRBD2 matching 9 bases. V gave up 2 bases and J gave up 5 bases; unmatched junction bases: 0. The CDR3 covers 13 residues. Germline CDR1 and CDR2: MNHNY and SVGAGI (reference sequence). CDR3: CASSYTSGETQYF. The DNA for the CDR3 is TGTGCCAGCAGTTACACTAGCGGGGAGACCCAGTACTTC.

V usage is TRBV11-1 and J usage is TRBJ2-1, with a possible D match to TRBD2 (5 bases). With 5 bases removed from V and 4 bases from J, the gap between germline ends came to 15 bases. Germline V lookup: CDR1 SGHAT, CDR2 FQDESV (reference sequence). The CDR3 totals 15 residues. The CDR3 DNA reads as TGTGCCAGCAGCACGGGGTCGGGATCTTACAATGAGCAGTTCTTC. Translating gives CASSTGSGSYNEQFF.

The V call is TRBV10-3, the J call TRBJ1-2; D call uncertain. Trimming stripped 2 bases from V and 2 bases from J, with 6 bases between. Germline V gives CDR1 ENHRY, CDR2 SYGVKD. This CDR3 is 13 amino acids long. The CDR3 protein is CAISEVRNYGYTF. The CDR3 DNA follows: TGTGCCATCAGTGAGGTCAGGAACTATGGCTACACCTTC.

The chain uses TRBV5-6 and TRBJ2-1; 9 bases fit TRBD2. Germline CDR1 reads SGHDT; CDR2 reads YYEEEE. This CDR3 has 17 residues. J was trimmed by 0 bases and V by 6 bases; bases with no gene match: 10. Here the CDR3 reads CASTPYASGASYNEQFF. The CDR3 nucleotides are TGTGCCAGCACCCCGTATGCTAGCGGGGCCTCCTACAATGAGCAGTTCTTC.

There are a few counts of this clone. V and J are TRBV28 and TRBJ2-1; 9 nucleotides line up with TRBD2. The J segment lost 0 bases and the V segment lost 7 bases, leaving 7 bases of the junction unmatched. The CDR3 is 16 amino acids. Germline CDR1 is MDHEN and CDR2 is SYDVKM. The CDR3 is CASKAGAGGSYNEQFF. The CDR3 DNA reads TGTGCCAGCAAGGCGGGAGCGGGGGGCTCCTACAATGAGCAGTTCTTC.

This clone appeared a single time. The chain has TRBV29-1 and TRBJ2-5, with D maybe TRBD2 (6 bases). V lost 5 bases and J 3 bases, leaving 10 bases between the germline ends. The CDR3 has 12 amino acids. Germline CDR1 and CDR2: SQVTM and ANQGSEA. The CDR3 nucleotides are TGCAGCGTTTTAGCGGAAAAAGAGACCCAGTACTTC. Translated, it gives CSVLAEKETQYF.

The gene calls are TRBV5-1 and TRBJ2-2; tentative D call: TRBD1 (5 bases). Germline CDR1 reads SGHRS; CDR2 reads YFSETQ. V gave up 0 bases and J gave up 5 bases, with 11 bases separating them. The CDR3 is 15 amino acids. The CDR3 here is CASSLVRQPTGELFF. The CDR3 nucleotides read TGCGCCAGCAGCTTGGTGAGACAGCCTACCGGGGAGCTGTTTTTT.

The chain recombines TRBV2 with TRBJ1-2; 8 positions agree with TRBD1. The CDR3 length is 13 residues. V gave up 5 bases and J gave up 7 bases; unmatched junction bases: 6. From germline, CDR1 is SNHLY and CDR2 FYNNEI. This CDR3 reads CASSRQGSGGYTF. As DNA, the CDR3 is TGTGCCAGCAGTCGACAGGGGTCTGGTGGCTACACCTTC.

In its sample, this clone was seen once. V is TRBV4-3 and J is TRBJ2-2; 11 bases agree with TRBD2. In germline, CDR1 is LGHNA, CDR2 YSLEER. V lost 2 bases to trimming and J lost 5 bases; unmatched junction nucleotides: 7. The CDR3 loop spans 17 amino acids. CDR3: CASSQPLLAGDTGELFF. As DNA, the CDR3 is TGCGCCAGCAGCCAACCACTACTAGCGGGAGATACCGGGGAGCTGTTTTTT.

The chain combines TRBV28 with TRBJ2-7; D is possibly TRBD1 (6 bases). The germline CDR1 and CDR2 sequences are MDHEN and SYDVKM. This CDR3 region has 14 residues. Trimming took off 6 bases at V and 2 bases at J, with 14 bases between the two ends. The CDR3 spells CASRKQGFPYEQYF. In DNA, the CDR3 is TGTGCCAGCAGAAAACAGGGTTTTCCCTACGAGCAGTACTTC. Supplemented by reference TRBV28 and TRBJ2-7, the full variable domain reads DVKVTQSSRYLVKRTGEKVFLECVQDMDHENMFWYRQDPGLGLRLIYFSYDVKMKEKGDIPEGYSVSREKKERFSLILESASTNQTSMYLCASRKQGFPYEQYFGPGTRLTVT.

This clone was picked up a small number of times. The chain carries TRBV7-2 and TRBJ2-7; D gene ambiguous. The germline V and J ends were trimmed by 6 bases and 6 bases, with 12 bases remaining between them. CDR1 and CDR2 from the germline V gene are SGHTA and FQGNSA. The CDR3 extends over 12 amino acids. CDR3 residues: CASSPLSFEQYF. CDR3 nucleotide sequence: TGTGCCAGCAGTCCCCTTAGTTTCGAGCAGTACTTC.

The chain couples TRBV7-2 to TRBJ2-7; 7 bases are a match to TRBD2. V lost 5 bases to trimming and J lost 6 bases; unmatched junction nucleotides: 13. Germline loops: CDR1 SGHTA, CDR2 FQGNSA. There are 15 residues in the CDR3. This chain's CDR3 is CASSPSRGMTAEQYF. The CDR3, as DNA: TGTGCCAGCAGCCCCTCGCGGGGGATGACCGCCGAGCAGTACTTC.